This T cell receptor beta chain was recovered during a study of blood T cell repertoires in COVID-19. This CDR3 has 15 amino acids. Germline loops: CDR1 GTSNPN, CDR2 SVGIG (reference sequence). V shed 8 bases and J 4 bases; nucleotides not matched to a gene: 10. This clone has a handful of counts. As originally analysed: Amplification with reference gene primers provided the estimates of nucleated cell counts. TCRdb's copy holds only in-frame clones and misses some; the assay was immunoSEQ multiplex PCR. The V and J calls and clone size were taken over from that table, and D and trimming were inferred from the DNA. The data show 200,000 to 250,000 clones, 82% seen once.

The TCR sequence derives from a woman between 65 and 79 years old with COVID-19, enrolled during active disease. Sequenced material: peripheral blood. J is TRBJ2-2 and V is TRBV30, with TRBD2 matching over 10 bases. The CDR3 nucleotides are TGTGCCGGAAGAAAGCGGGAGGGAAGCACCGGGGAGCTGTTTTTT. Translated, it gives CAGRKREGSTGELFF.